These 19 T cell receptor beta chains were all obtained from the same sample, sequenced in a study of a mutant IDH1 vaccine in newly diagnosed glioma. Described time point: baseline, week 1 (first vaccination visit). Treatment in this sample: pre-vaccination baseline after standard-of-care therapy. The data were produced by immunoSEQ multiplex PCR, yet TCRdb's version contains in-frame clones alone and is incomplete. The sample includes 85,000 to 100,000 clones, 83% seen only once; the top ten take 7% to 9%. The sequenced sample was PBMCs, obtained from a glioma patient treated with radiotherapy, temozolomide or both. The receptors were sampled from a woman aged 50 to 65 with glioma.

The chain carries TRBV5-1 and TRBJ1-1, with D perhaps matching TRBD1 (5 bases). Between the trimmed V and J ends, which lost 0 bases and 5 bases, there was a span of 14 bases. CDR3 length equals 15 residues. The V gene's germline CDR1 is SGHRS and CDR2 YFSETQ. The CDR3 here is CASSLESGRRTEAFF. CDR3 DNA sequence: TGCGCCAGCAGCTTGGAGTCAGGGAGGAGGACTGAAGCTTTCTTT.

This chain connects TRBV4-3 to TRBJ2-7; 8 bases fit TRBD1. Germline assignment: CDR1 LGHNA and CDR2 YSLEER. This CDR3 has 15 amino acids. The junction had 6 bases not matched to a gene; V was cut back by 0 bases and J by 5 bases. CDR3 DNA: TGCGCCAGCAGCCAAGATCCCAGGGGGCGGGACGAGCAGTACTTC. Amino acid sequence: CASSQDPRGRDEQYF.

The chain combines TRBV6-5 with TRBJ1-2, with D hard to call. The CDR3 consists of 13 residues. V was shortened by 4 bases and J by 2 bases, with 8 bases between the two germline ends. Germline V gives CDR1 MNHEY, CDR2 SVGAGI. The CDR3 is CASSLTVNYGYTF. For the CDR3, the DNA is TGTGCCAGCAGTTTGACGGTCAACTATGGCTACACCTTC.

This clone was picked up one time. The gene calls are TRBV10-2 and TRBJ1-5; D ambiguous. Germline V gene sequence: CDR1 WSHSY, CDR2 SAAADI. Trimming left V 1 base short and J 3 bases short, with 10 bases between. The CDR3 length is 15 residues. DNA for the CDR3: TGCGCCAGCAGTGAGTTGAGAGTCGACAATCAGCCCCAGCATTTT. Encoded protein: CASSELRVDNQPQHF.

The chain links TRBV7-8 to TRBJ2-7, with 8 positions matching TRBD2. Germline-derived CDR1 and CDR2 are SGHVS and FQNEAQ. This CDR3 is built from 14 residues. V shed 5 bases, J shed 4 bases, and the junction held 7 bases outside the gene matches. The CDR3 sequence is CASSPGGRTYEQYF. The CDR3 coding sequence is TGTGCCAGCAGCCCGGGGGGGCGGACGTACGAGCAGTACTTC.

The table lists this clone with a few counts. This rearrangement joins TRBV27 to TRBJ2-2, with D perhaps TRBD1 (7 bases). Trimming stripped 4 bases from V and 3 bases from J, with 18 bases between. CDR3 size: 17 residues. The germline CDR1 and CDR2 sequences are MNHEY and SMNVEV (reference sequence). CDR3 region: CASSSRGQGVYTGELFF. The CDR3 nucleotides read TGTGCCAGCAGTTCACGGGGGCAGGGGGTTTACACCGGGGAGCTGTTTTTT.

This chain uses TRBV10-3 with TRBJ1-6, with 9 bases that match TRBD1. V lost 6 bases, J lost 7 bases, and 4 bases stayed unmatched. Germline CDR1 ENHRY, CDR2 SYGVKD. This CDR3 is built from 14 residues. CDR3 in DNA: TGTGCCATCAGGGCCGGGACAGGGAATTCACCCCTCCACTTT. Translated: CAIRAGTGNSPLHF.

CDR3 loop: CASSNMGTDTEAFF. The CDR3 nucleotides are TGTGCCAGCAGCAACATGGGGACAGACACTGAAGCTTTCTTT. The chain joins TRBV7-2 to TRBJ1-1; 7 nucleotides agree with TRBD1. After removal of 5 bases from V and 3 bases from J, the junction contained 6 bases not matched to a gene. The CDR3 runs 14 residues. Germline values: CDR1 SGHTA, CDR2 FQGNSA. Full variable domain (outside the CDR3, taken from reference TRBV7-2 and TRBJ1-1): GAGVSQSPSNKVTEKGKDVELRCDPISGHTALYWYRQSLGQGLEFLIYFQGNSAPDKSGLPSDRFSAERTGGSVSTLTIQRTQQEDSAVYLCASSNMGTDTEAFFGQGTRLTVV.

The J gene is TRBJ1-4, the V gene TRBV7-8, with TRBD1 matching over 7 bases. Germline CDR1 and CDR2: SGHVS and FQNEAQ. Trimming removed 7 bases from V and 8 bases from J; junction bases left unmatched: 10. This CDR3 spans 14 amino acids. CDR3 nucleotide sequence: TGTGCCAGCACCCGGGGAGGGGGCGAGGAAAAACTGTTTTTT. Translated, it gives CASTRGGGEEKLFF.

The chain combines TRBV19 with TRBJ1-1; weak D call: TRBD1 (5 bases). The CDR3 is 15 amino acids. CDR1 LNHDA and CDR2 SQIVND come from the germline V gene (reference sequence). V lost 7 bases and J 1 base, leaving 16 bases between the germline ends. CDR3 DNA sequence: TGTGCCAGTAATAACCGGACACGCGGGAACACTGAAGCTTTCTTT. Its translation: CASNNRTRGNTEAFF.

The chain combines TRBV9 with TRBJ1-1; TRBD1 is a possible D gene (5 bases). Germline loops: CDR1 SGDLS, CDR2 YYNGEE. The CDR3 length is 15 residues. V was cut by 2 bases and J by 4 bases, with 15 bases left in between. CDR3 nucleotides: TGTGCCAGCAGCGTGGGGGGGATTGGGGGCACTGAAGCTTTCTTT. Encoded protein: CASSVGGIGGTEAFF.

In this sample, this clone turned up a few times. J is TRBJ1-4 and V is TRBV7-9; no reliable D call. Looked up from germline, CDR1 is SEHNR and CDR2 is FQNEAQ (reference sequence). The CDR3 runs to 13 residues. The V and J ends lost 8 bases and 5 bases respectively, with 12 bases between them. CDR3 nucleotide sequence: TGTGCCAGCGGCGATGGACCGAATGAAAAACTGTTTTTT. Its translation is CASGDGPNEKLFF.

Notes on this clone: The sample contains more than one DNA sequence encoding this CDR3. This chain links TRBV2 with TRBJ1-2; D uncertain. CDR1 is SNHLY, CDR2 FYNNEI, per germline. This CDR3 region has 13 residues. Trimming cost V 2 bases and J 2 bases, with 6 bases left between them. The CDR3 bases are TGTGCCAGCAGTGAAATGGGGAACTATGGCTACACCTTC. Translating it yields CASSEMGNYGYTF.

The V gene is TRBV13, the J gene TRBJ1-3, with D perhaps matching TRBD1 (5 bases). Germline CDR1 reads PRHDT; CDR2 reads FYEKMQ (reference sequence). The CDR3 has 15 residues. The V and J ends lost 1 base and 3 bases respectively, with 10 bases between them. The CDR3 coding sequence is TGTGCCAGCAGCTTAGATTGGGGGGTTGGAAACACCATATATTTT. Translated: CASSLDWGVGNTIYF.

V and J are TRBV30 and TRBJ1-4; 10 bases line up with TRBD1. This CDR3 has 16 amino acids. Germline trimming cut 3 bases from V and 5 bases from J; bases unmatched to any gene: 9. Germline-derived CDR1 and CDR2 are GTSNPN and SVGIG (reference sequence). The CDR3 DNA sequence: TGTGCCTGGAGGGGCCGGACAGGGGGTAGGAATGAAAAACTGTTTTTT. Amino acids: CAWRGRTGGRNEKLFF.

The V call is TRBV27, the J call TRBJ1-6; D not resolved. This CDR3 has 12 residues. The V end lost 5 bases, the J end lost 4 bases, and 3 bases lay between the germline ends. Per the germline V gene, CDR1 is MNHEY and CDR2 is SMNVEV (reference sequence). CDR3 amino acids: CASSLYNSPLHF. For the CDR3, the DNA is TGTGCCAGCAGTCTGTATAATTCACCCCTCCACTTT.

V is TRBV2 and J is TRBJ1-5; a possible D gene is TRBD1 (5 bases). The germline V gene has CDR1 SNHLY and CDR2 FYNNEI. V was shortened by 11 bases and J by 5 bases, with 10 bases between the two germline ends. The CDR3 covers 11 residues. Here the CDR3 DNA reads TGTGCCTTTGGGGGGGATCAGCCCCAGCATTTT. Residues: CAFGGDQPQHF.

The V and J genes are TRBV15 and TRBJ2-1; TRBD2 agrees at 9 bases. CDR3 size: 16 residues. Unmatched junction bases numbered 6, after V lost 0 bases and J lost 6 bases. From germline, CDR1 is LNHNV and CDR2 YYDKDF (reference sequence). CDR3 residues: CATSRDPAGGANEQFF. CDR3 in DNA: TGTGCCACCAGCAGAGATCCGGCGGGGGGGGCCAATGAGCAGTTCTTC.

The chain employs TRBV10-3 and TRBJ2-2, with 7 positions matching TRBD1. The V gene's germline CDR1 is ENHRY and CDR2 SYGVKD. The CDR3 totals 16 residues. The J segment lost 8 bases and the V segment lost 5 bases, leaving 14 bases of the junction unmatched. The CDR3 spells CAISSGSLGGLGELFF. The CDR3 nucleotides read TGTGCCATCAGTTCCGGCTCATTAGGGGGCTTGGGGGAGCTGTTTTTT.